A selection of T cell receptor beta chains follows, all from one sample in a study of PD-L1 blockade in urothelial cancer. Method: immunoSEQ multiplex PCR; TCRdb's copy keeps in-frame clones and lacks some. The table records tens of thousands of clones, approximately 80% of them present only once. Specimen: PBMCs, collected around atezolizumab (anti-PD-L1) treatment. The receptor set was obtained from a man between 65 and 80 years old with urothelial cancer. The CDR3 runs from the conserved cysteine through the conserved F or W. A D gene is named only where the DNA matches it firmly. Only part of the rows carry a size: once, few, many, or a class if the clone is expanded.

TRBV4-1,.,.,TRBJ2-1,CASSQDEGFGSYNEQFF,TGCGCCAGCAGCCAAGATGAGGGCTTCGGCTCCTACAATGAGCAGTTCTTC
TRBV7-3,once,TRBD2,TRBJ2-3,CASSLTYGTSIDTQYF,TGTGCCAGCAGCTTAACGTACGGGACTAGCATCGATACGCAGTATTTT
TRBV5-6,.,.,TRBJ2-1,CAGSSTGREQFF,TGTGCCGGCAGCTCCACTGGGCGTGAGCAGTTCTTC
TRBV27,.,TRBD1,TRBJ2-7,CASSRPTGQGYEQYF,TGTGCCAGCAGTCGCCCTACGGGACAGGGCTACGAGCAGTACTTC
TRBV6-5,.,.,TRBJ1-2,CASRGAWDYGYTF,TGTGCCAGCAGGGGGGCGTGGGACTATGGCTACACCTTC
TRBV15,.,.,TRBJ2-5,CATSRGSGLKTQYF,TGTGCCACCAGCAGGGGTTCCGGGTTGAAGACCCAGTACTTC
TRBV4-1,few,TRBD1,TRBJ1-2,CASSQDPGTGGKSYGYTF,TGCGCCAGCAGCCAAGATCCCGGGACAGGGGGGAAGAGCTATGGCTACACCTTC
TRBV9,.,.,TRBJ2-5,CASSVGTVQETQYF,TGTGCCAGCAGCGTAGGAACAGTCCAAGAGACCCAGTACTTC
TRBV29-1,.,TRBD2,TRBJ2-1,CSVESPGVKLAGVPYNEQFF,TGCAGCGTTGAAAGCCCAGGGGTCAAACTAGCGGGGGTCCCCTACAATGAGCAGTTCTTC
TRBV4-3,.,TRBD1,TRBJ1-6,CASSQRDSPNSPLHF,TGCGCCAGCAGCCAACGGGACAGCCCCAATTCACCCCTCCACTTT
TRBV7-8,.,.,TRBJ2-1,CASSGRAGVYNEQFF,TGTGCCAGCAGTGGAAGGGCGGGTGTTTACAATGAGCAGTTCTTC
TRBV7-7,.,TRBD2,TRBJ2-5,CASSLGTSGGGETQYF,TGTGCCAGCAGCTTAGGGACTAGCGGGGGTGGGGAGACCCAGTACTTC
TRBV6-6,.,.,TRBJ1-1,CASSYGAGNTEAFF,TGTGCCAGCAGTTACGGGGCTGGGAACACTGAAGCTTTCTTT
TRBV5-1,.,.,TRBJ2-5,CASSLSRGGETQYF,TGCGCCAGCAGCCTCTCCAGGGGCGGGGAGACCCAGTACTTC
TRBV5-8,.,TRBD1,TRBJ1-6,CASRVMTGGGTSYNSPLHF,TGTGCCAGCAGGGTAATGACAGGGGGCGGTACGTCCTATAATTCACCCCTCCACTTT
TRBV5-4,.,TRBD1,TRBJ1-3,CASSLFGAGGLGNTIYF,TGTGCCAGCAGCTTATTCGGGGCAGGGGGACTTGGAAACACCATATATTTT
TRBV7-9,.,.,TRBJ2-7,CASSHNPGGEQYF,TGTGCCAGCAGCCATAACCCCGGGGGCGAGCAGTACTTC